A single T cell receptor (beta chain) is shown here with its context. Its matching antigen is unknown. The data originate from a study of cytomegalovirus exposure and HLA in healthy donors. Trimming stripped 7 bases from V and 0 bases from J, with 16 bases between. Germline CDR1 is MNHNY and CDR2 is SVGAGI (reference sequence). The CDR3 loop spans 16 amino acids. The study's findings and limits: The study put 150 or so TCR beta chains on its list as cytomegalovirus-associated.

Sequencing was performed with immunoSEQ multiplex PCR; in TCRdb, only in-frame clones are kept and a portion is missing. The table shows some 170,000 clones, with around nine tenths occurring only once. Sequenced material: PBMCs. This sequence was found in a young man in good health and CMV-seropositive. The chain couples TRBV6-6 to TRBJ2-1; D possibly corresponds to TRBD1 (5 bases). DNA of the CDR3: TGTGCCAGCACCAGGGCGGTGCATAGCTCCTACAATGAGCAGTTCTTC. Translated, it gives CASTRAVHSSYNEQFF.